Each of the 25 T cell receptor beta chains below was sequenced from the same sample in a study of blood T cell repertoires in COVID-19. Clones were read by immunoSEQ multiplex PCR, and TCRdb kept only the in-frame ones, dropping some. The repertoire holds 150,000 to 200,000 clones, with about 80% as singletons. The sample was PBMCs or T cells enriched from blood (not recorded which). These receptors were collected from a man aged 55 to 70 who had been exposed to COVID-19.

V is TRBV7-6 and J is TRBJ2-7, with 11 nucleotides matching TRBD2. CDR1 is SGHVS, CDR2 FNYEAQ, per germline. Trimming cost V 4 bases and J 0 bases; bases outside gene matches: 11. The CDR3 consists of 18 residues. The CDR3 loop reads CASSSGTSGGRGSYEQYF. The CDR3 region has the DNA TGTGCCAGCAGCTCCGGGACTAGCGGAGGTCGGGGCTCCTACGAGCAGTACTTC.

V gene TRBV5-5 combines with J gene TRBJ1-6; D not certain. V lost 4 bases and J 0 bases, leaving 8 bases between the germline ends. CDR1 is SGHKS and CDR2 is YYEKEE in the germline V gene (reference sequence). CDR3 length equals 15 residues. The CDR3 sequence: CASSPMSSYNSPLHF. For the CDR3, the DNA is TGTGCCAGCAGCCCTATGAGCTCCTATAATTCACCCCTCCACTTT.

This rearrangement joins TRBV9 to TRBJ2-7; TRBD1 matches at 8 bases. CDR1 and CDR2 (germline): SGDLS, YYNGEE. The V segment lost 0 bases and the J segment 3 bases; nucleotides outside the gene matches: 2. The CDR3 sequence is 14 residues long. CDR3 sequence (DNA): TGTGCCAGCAGCGTAGGACAGGGGATCTACGAGCAGTACTTC. Translating it yields CASSVGQGIYEQYF. Supplemented by reference TRBV9 and TRBJ2-7, the full variable domain reads DSGVTQTPKHLITATGQRVTLRCSPRSGDLSVYWYQQSLDQGLQFLIQYYNGEERAKGNILERFSAQQFPDLHSELNLSSLELGDSALYFCASSVGQGIYEQYFGPGTRLTVT.

A single count supports this clone. V usage is TRBV5-1 and J usage is TRBJ1-4; D remains ambiguous. V lost 0 bases, J lost 8 bases, and 14 bases lay in between. CDR1 and CDR2 (germline): SGHRS, YFSETQ. The CDR3 is 15 amino acids. The chain's CDR3 is CASSLGGFGEEKLFF. CDR3 sequence (DNA): TGCGCCAGCAGCTTGGGAGGGTTCGGGGAAGAAAAACTGTTTTTT.

The chain joins TRBV11-3 to TRBJ2-3, with TRBD2 as a possible D gene (6 bases). Between the trimmed V and J ends, which lost 5 bases and 3 bases, there was a span of 21 bases. CDR3 size: 17 residues. Germline V gene sequence: CDR1 SGHNT, CDR2 YENEEA. CDR3 residues: CASSLSVADTRTDTQYF. The CDR3 DNA follows: TGTGCCAGCAGCCTCTCCGTAGCGGACACACGAACAGATACGCAGTATTTT.

This clone was seen a few times. The chain couples TRBV9 to TRBJ1-2; a possible D gene is TRBD1 (6 bases). The CDR3 is 14 amino acids. Trimming removed 3 bases from V and 0 bases from J, with 9 bases in between. In germline, CDR1 is SGDLS, CDR2 YYNGEE. Written as DNA, the CDR3 is TGTGCCAGCAGCGGGACAGACACTAACTATGGCTACACCTTC. Translated: CASSGTDTNYGYTF.

The V gene is TRBV11-3, the J gene TRBJ2-7, with 10 bases that match TRBD2. CDR1 is SGHNT and CDR2 is YENEEA in the germline V gene. Germline trimming cut 1 base from V and 3 bases from J; bases unmatched to any gene: 3. The CDR3 contains 15 residues. The CDR3 nucleotides are TGTGCCAGCAGCTTAGGAGCGGGAGGGTTCTACGAGCAGTACTTC. Its translation: CASSLGAGGFYEQYF.

The chain combines TRBV5-6 with TRBJ1-5; tentative D call: TRBD1 (5 bases). This CDR3 comprises 13 residues. Germline CDR1 is SGHDT and CDR2 is YYEEEE. V dropped 4 bases and J dropped 6 bases, with 11 bases sitting between them. The CDR3 DNA is TGTGCCAGCAGCCCCGCCGGGGGTCAGCCCCAGCATTTT. Translation: CASSPAGGQPQHF.

The chain uses TRBV27 and TRBJ1-5; TRBD1 might be the D (6 bases). Trimming cost V 3 bases and J 7 bases, with 13 bases left between them. CDR3 length: 14 amino acids. Germline CDR1 is MNHEY and CDR2 is SMNVEV (reference sequence). CDR3 nucleotide sequence: TGTGCCAGCAGTTTGGCAGGGGCAGGGCAGCCCCAGCATTTT. Translating it yields CASSLAGAGQPQHF.

This chain connects TRBV27 to TRBJ2-7, with 9 bases matching TRBD1. CDR1 is MNHEY, CDR2 SMNVEV, per germline (reference sequence). This CDR3 comprises 14 residues. Germline trimming cut 8 bases from V and 6 bases from J; bases unmatched to any gene: 11. CDR3 bases: TGTGCCAGCGAAATCACACAGGGGGCAGGCGAGCAGTACTTC. Amino acids: CASEITQGAGEQYF.

The V and J genes are TRBV7-2 and TRBJ2-5; 10 bases line up with TRBD2. The CDR3 contains 15 residues. Germline CDR1 SGHTA, CDR2 FQGNSA. V shed 4 bases, J shed 5 bases, and the junction held 7 bases outside the gene matches. The CDR3 loop is CASSWGTSAWETQYF. As DNA, the CDR3 is TGTGCCAGCAGCTGGGGGACTAGCGCATGGGAGACCCAGTACTTC. Filled out from reference TRBV7-2 and TRBJ2-5, the complete variable domain reads GAGVSQSPSNKVTEKGKDVELRCDPISGHTALYWYRQSLGQGLEFLIYFQGNSAPDKSGLPSDRFSAERTGGSVSTLTIQRTQQEDSAVYLCASSWGTSAWETQYFGPGTRLLVL.

This clone is a singleton in its sample. The chain is built from TRBV19 and TRBJ2-1; maybe TRBD2 (5 bases). V was cut by 4 bases and J by 3 bases, with 16 bases left in between. Germline-derived CDR1 and CDR2 are LNHDA and SQIVND (reference sequence). This CDR3 has 16 residues. The CDR3 coding sequence is TGTGCCAGTAGTAGGGAGAAGAACGGATTCTACAATGAGCAGTTCTTC. Translation gives CASSREKNGFYNEQFF.

The rearrangement links TRBV19 to TRBJ1-2; the match to TRBD1 covers 7 bases. This CDR3 is 14 amino acids long. Trimming took 4 bases from V and 4 from J; bases not matched to a gene: 6. CDR1 LNHDA and CDR2 SQIVND come from the germline V gene (reference sequence). The CDR3 nucleotides are TGTGCCAGTAGTACAACAGGGGCTCCCTATGGCTACACCTTC. This codes for CASSTTGAPYGYTF.

V is TRBV6-6 and J is TRBJ2-3; tentatively, D is TRBD1 (7 bases). The CDR3 contains 17 residues. The V gene's germline CDR1 is MNHNY and CDR2 SVGAGI (reference sequence). V was trimmed by 5 bases and J by 0 bases, leaving 18 bases between them. The CDR3 here is CASSPGKTGRSTDTQYF. CDR3 sequence (DNA): TGTGCCAGCAGTCCCGGAAAGACAGGGAGGAGCACAGATACGCAGTATTTT.

The gene calls are TRBV30 and TRBJ2-3; maybe TRBD1 (6 bases). The ends were cut back, 3 bases at V and 0 bases at J, with 7 bases in the middle. This CDR3 is 13 amino acids long. Germline V lookup: CDR1 GTSNPN, CDR2 SVGIG (reference sequence). The chain's CDR3 is CAWRQGSTDTQYF. In nucleotides, the CDR3 is TGTGCCTGGAGACAGGGAAGCACAGATACGCAGTATTTT.

The chain has TRBV2 and TRBJ2-3, with 9 bases matching TRBD2. The CDR3 has 18 amino acids. J lost 2 bases, V lost 1 base, and 10 bases had no gene match. Per germline, CDR1 SNHLY and CDR2 FYNNEI. Written as DNA, the CDR3 is TGTGCCAGCAGTGAAGGCAGTGTGCTAGCGGGATACACAGATACGCAGTATTTT. Its protein is CASSEGSVLAGYTDTQYF.

The chain employs TRBV28 and TRBJ1-5; 9 bases are a match to TRBD1. With V trimmed by 2 bases and J by 5 bases, 10 bases remained unmatched. In germline, CDR1 is MDHEN, CDR2 SYDVKM. The CDR3 has 17 amino acids. The CDR3 sequence is CASSLGQGWGRDQPQHF. CDR3 coding DNA: TGTGCCAGCAGTTTAGGACAGGGGTGGGGTAGGGATCAGCCCCAGCATTTT. The full variable domain, completed using reference TRBV28 and TRBJ1-5, is DVKVTQSSRYLVKRTGEKVFLECVQDMDHENMFWYRQDPGLGLRLIYFSYDVKMKEKGDIPEGYSVSREKKERFSLILESASTNQTSMYLCASSLGQGWGRDQPQHFGDGTRLSIL.

The V call is TRBV29-1, the J call TRBJ1-1, with D perhaps matching TRBD1 (6 bases). The V and J ends lost 5 bases and 7 bases respectively, with 17 bases between them. This CDR3 comprises 13 residues. Germline loops: CDR1 SQVTM, CDR2 ANQGSEA. CDR3 bases: TGCAGCGTTTTGACAGGACGGTTAAGTGAAGCTTTCTTT. Residues: CSVLTGRLSEAFF.

This clone was seen more than once but under ten times. The chain recombines TRBV10-1 with TRBJ2-3, with D possibly TRBD2 on 7 matching bases. The V end was cut by 6 bases, the J end by 4 bases, with 14 bases between. Germline loops: CDR1 WNHNN, CDR2 SYGVQD (reference sequence). This CDR3 has 14 residues. The CDR3 region has the DNA TGCGCCAGCAGAAAAGGGGGGGGTGCAGATACGCAGTATTTT. It specifies CASRKGGGADTQYF.

The V gene is TRBV7-3, the J gene TRBJ2-7; 9 bases map to TRBD2. The CDR3 runs to 15 residues. Per germline, CDR1 SGHTA and CDR2 FQGTGA. The V gene end was trimmed by 5 bases and the J gene end by 3 bases; junction bases not matched to a gene: 8. This chain's CDR3 is CASSLGAGGGYEQYF. DNA of the CDR3: TGTGCCAGCAGCCTGGGGGCGGGAGGGGGCTACGAGCAGTACTTC.

The chain recombines TRBV7-6 with TRBJ2-2; TRBD1 matches 10 bases. This CDR3 is 16 amino acids long. The germline V gene has CDR1 SGHVS and CDR2 FNYEAQ. V lost 5 bases and J lost 6; bases outside the gene matches: 9. CDR3 sequence reads: CASSLRQGARAGELFF. The CDR3 coding sequence is TGTGCCAGCAGCCTACGACAGGGGGCAAGGGCCGGGGAGCTGTTTTTT.

This sequence joins TRBV10-3 and TRBJ2-7; D possibly corresponds to TRBD1 (5 bases). This CDR3 spans 12 amino acids. Germline V lookup: CDR1 ENHRY, CDR2 SYGVKD. The V gene lost 2 bases and the J gene lost 7 bases, with 9 bases spanning the gap. The CDR3 DNA reads TGTGCCATCAGTGAGCCGAAGGGGGAGCAGTACTTC. Translating it yields CAISEPKGEQYF.

The chain combines TRBV5-4 with TRBJ2-7; a possible D gene is TRBD2 (5 bases). The ends were cut back, 5 bases at V and 5 bases at J, with 26 bases in the middle. The CDR3 loop spans 17 amino acids. The germline V gene has CDR1 SGHNT and CDR2 YYREEE (reference sequence). CDR3 coding DNA: TGTGCCAGCAGTCCATCAAGAGCGGCATTGGTAAACAACGAGCAGTACTTC. The encoded protein is CASSPSRAALVNNEQYF.

The chain carries TRBV28 and TRBJ1-1; D might be TRBD1 (5 bases). CDR1 MDHEN and CDR2 SYDVKM come from the germline V gene. V was shortened by 3 bases and J by 5 bases, with 16 bases between the two germline ends. This CDR3 is 15 amino acids long. CDR3 nucleotides: TGTGCCAGCAGTTTCGCCTTAGGGGAGGAGACTGAAGCTTTCTTT. It is translated as CASSFALGEETEAFF.

The chain recombines TRBV27 with TRBJ1-4; D unclear. Trimming pared 7 bases from V and 0 bases from J, leaving 18 bases between. The CDR3 sequence is 17 residues long. The germline CDR1 and CDR2 sequences are MNHEY and SMNVEV (reference sequence). CDR3 amino acids: CASTLPGSISTNEKLFF. The CDR3 DNA is TGTGCCAGCACCTTACCGGGTAGCATCTCAACTAATGAAAAACTGTTTTTT.